Here is one TCR beta chain with its context. Its target is unknown. The CDR3 totals 16 residues. The V end was cut by 2 bases, the J end by 0 bases, with 12 bases between. Germline assignment: CDR1 SGHDT and CDR2 YYEEEE. The data derive from a study of siplizumab effects on memory and regulatory T cells. In each sample, roughly 97,000 TCR templates were assayed. The protocol was immunoSEQ multiplex PCR, while the TCRdb copy is restricted to in-frame clones and leaves out a portion. The sample has 87,000 or so clones; about 93% are singletons. Whole-study results and caveats: Significantly reduced by siplizumab was the cumulative frequency of alloreactive sequences, namely those traceable to unstimulated CD4+ memory cells. Controls had 26.9% Treg-derived mappable alloreactive CD4+ clones on average, versus approximately 69% with siplizumab. Greater diversity than memory cells seemed evident in naive T cells, which also appeared to be major alloresponse contributors.

This rearrangement joins TRBV5-6 to TRBJ1-3; TRBD1 is a possible D gene (5 bases). Sequencing was performed on non-Treg CD4+ T cells sorted from blood. This TCR came from a human donor in good health. The chain's CDR3 is CASSFRGPNSGNTIYF. The DNA for the CDR3 is TGTGCCAGCAGCTTTAGGGGACCGAACTCTGGAAACACCATATATTTT.